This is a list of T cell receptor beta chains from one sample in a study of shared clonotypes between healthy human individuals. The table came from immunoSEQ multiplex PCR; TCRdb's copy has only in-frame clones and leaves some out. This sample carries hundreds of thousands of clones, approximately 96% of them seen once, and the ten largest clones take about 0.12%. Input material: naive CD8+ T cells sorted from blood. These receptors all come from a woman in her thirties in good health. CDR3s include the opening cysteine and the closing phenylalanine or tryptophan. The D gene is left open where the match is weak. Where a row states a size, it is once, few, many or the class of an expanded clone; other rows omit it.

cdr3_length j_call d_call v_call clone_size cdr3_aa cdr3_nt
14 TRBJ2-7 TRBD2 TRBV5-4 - CASSFGGRLVEQYF TGTGCCAGCAGCTTTGGCGGGAGGCTCGTCGAGCAGTACTTC
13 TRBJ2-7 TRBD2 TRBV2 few CASHTSGLYEQYF TGTGCCAGCCACACTAGCGGCCTATACGAGCAGTACTTC
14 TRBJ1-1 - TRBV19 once CASRDPKRTTEAFF TGTGCCAGTAGGGACCCAAAAAGGACGACTGAAGCTTTCTTT
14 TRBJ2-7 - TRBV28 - CASSLFRTNYEQYF TGTGCCAGCAGTTTGTTCCGCACGAACTACGAGCAGTACTTC
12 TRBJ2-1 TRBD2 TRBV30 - CAWKGGSNEQFF TGTGCCTGGAAGGGAGGGTCAAATGAGCAGTTCTTC
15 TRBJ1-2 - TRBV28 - CASSPRGGPDYGYTF TGTGCCAGCAGTCCGCGAGGAGGGCCGGACTATGGCTACACCTTC
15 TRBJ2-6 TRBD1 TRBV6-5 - CASMVDRAGANVLTF TGTGCCAGCATGGTGGACAGGGCTGGGGCCAACGTCCTGACTTTC
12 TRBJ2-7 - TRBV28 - CASSLVPYEQYF TGTGCCAGCAGTCTCGTCCCCTACGAGCAGTACTTC
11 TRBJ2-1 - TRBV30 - CAGGSINEQFF TGTGCCGGAGGGTCGATTAATGAGCAGTTCTTC
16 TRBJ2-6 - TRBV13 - CASSSYDPAGANVLTF TGTGCCAGCAGCAGTTACGACCCTGCTGGGGCCAACGTCCTGACTTTC
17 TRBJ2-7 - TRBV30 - CAWSVLWHRESSYEQYF TGTGCCTGGAGTGTATTGTGGCACAGAGAGAGCTCCTACGAGCAATACTTC
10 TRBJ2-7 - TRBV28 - CASSSTDWYF TGTGCCAGCAGTTCGACAGACTGGTACTTC
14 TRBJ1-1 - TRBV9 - CASSPWEEHSEAFF TGTGCCAGCAGCCCTTGGGAGGAACATTCTGAGGCTTTCTTT
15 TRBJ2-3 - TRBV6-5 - CASSKRTPSTDTQYF TGTGCCAGCAGTAAGCGAACCCCCTCCACAGATACGCAGTATTTT
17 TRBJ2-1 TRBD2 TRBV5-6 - CASSLSGASGRYNEQFF TGTGCCAGCAGCTTGTCGGGCGCTAGCGGGAGGTACAATGAGCAGTTCTTC
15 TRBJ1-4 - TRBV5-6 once CASRSWGSSNEKLFF TGTGCCAGCAGGAGTTGGGGGTCGTCTAATGAAAAACTGTTTTTT
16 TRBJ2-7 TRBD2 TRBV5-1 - CASSFIREDHSYEQYF TGCGCCAGCAGCTTTATACGGGAGGACCACTCCTACGAGCAGTACTTC
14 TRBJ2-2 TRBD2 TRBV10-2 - CASGPSGRAGELFF TGCGCCAGCGGGCCTAGCGGGAGGGCCGGGGAGCTGTTTTTT
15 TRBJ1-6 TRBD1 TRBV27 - CASSLTGTGDSPLHF TGTGCCAGCAGTCTAACCGGGACAGGGGATTCACCCCTCCACTTT
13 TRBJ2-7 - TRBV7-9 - CASSASGRNEQYF TGTGCCAGCAGCGCCAGTGGGAGGAACGAGCAGTACTTC
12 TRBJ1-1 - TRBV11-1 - CASSFGNTEAFF TGTGCCAGCAGCTTTGGAAACACTGAAGCTTTCTTT
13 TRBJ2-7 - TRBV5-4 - CASSYDRYYEQYF TGTGCCAGCAGTTATGACAGATACTACGAGCAGTACTTC
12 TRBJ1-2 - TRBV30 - CAWTRTGSGYTF TGTGCCTGGACCCGAACCGGGTCTGGCTACACCTTC
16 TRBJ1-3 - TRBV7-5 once CVRSLSGQGTGNTIYF TGTGTCAGAAGCTTAAGCGGACAGGGGACTGGAAACACCATATATTTT
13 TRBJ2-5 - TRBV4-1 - CASSHAGQETQYF TGCGCCAGCAGCCATGCGGGACAAGAGACCCAGTACTTC
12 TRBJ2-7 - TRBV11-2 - CASSLEGPGQYF TGTGCCAGCAGCTTAGAGGGCCCAGGGCAGTACTTC
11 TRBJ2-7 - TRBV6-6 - CATLWGAEQYF TGTGCCACCCTCTGGGGGGCCGAGCAGTACTTC
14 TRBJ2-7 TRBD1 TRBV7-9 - CASSSRDRVRVQYF TGTGCCAGCAGCTCCCGGGACAGAGTACGGGTGCAGTACTTC
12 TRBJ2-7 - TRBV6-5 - CASSSRGNEQYF TGTGCCAGCAGCAGCAGGGGAAACGAGCAGTACTTC
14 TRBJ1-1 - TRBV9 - CASSIRGIGTEAFF TGTGCCAGCAGCATAAGGGGGATTGGGACTGAAGCTTTCTTT
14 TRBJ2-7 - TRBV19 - CASSMSGQNYEQYF TGTGCCAGTAGTATGAGCGGGCAGAACTACGAGCAGTACTTC
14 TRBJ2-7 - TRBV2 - CASSEGSPAYEQYF TGTGCCAGCAGTGAGGGGAGTCCTGCCTACGAGCAGTACTTC
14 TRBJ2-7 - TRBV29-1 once CSVGDPGGSYEQYF TGCAGCGTTGGGGACCCTGGGGGCTCCTACGAGCAGTACTTC
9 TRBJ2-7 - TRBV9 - CASSVDGCF TGTGCCAGCAGCGTAGACGGGTGCTTC
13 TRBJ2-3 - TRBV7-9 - CASRESGTDTQYF TGTGCCAGCAGGGAATCGGGCACAGATACGCAGTATTTT
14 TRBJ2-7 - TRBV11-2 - CASSHLHASYEQYF TGTGCCAGCAGCCACCTGCACGCCTCCTACGAGCAGTACTTC
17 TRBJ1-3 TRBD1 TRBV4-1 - CASSPSGGPHSGNTIYF TGCGCCAGCAGCCCGTCAGGGGGCCCACACTCTGGAAACACCATATATTTT
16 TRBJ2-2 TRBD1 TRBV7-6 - CASSFPGTGGTGELFF TGTGCCAGCAGCTTTCCCGGGACAGGGGGCACCGGGGAGCTGTTTTTT
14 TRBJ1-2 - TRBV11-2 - CASSLVRGAGGYTF TGTGCCAGCAGCTTAGTAAGGGGGGCTGGTGGCTACACCTTC
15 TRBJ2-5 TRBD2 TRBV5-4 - CASRLGTSGQETQYF TGTGCCAGCAGGCTAGGGACTAGCGGACAAGAGACCCAGTACTTC